Shown below are 5 T cell receptor beta chains from a single sample sequenced in a study of T cells in Graves' hyperthyroidism and ophthalmopathy. TCR beta CDR3 regions were amplified from RNA. Using the HTBI primer set, a first-round RT-PCR was run on the TCR CDR3. TCRdb passed the multiplex PCR reads through MiXCR, listing each CDR3 protein once. The table lists 300,000 to 350,000 distinct CDR3 sequences, 15% to 20% of them singletons. The sample was blood. All receptors derive from a woman between 45 and 65 years old with Graves' hyperthyroidism.

The chain recombines TRBV20-1 with TRBJ1-4; 8 nucleotides align to TRBD1. The ends lost 1 base at V and 8 bases at J; junction bases unmatched: 9. Per germline, CDR1 DFQATT and CDR2 SNEGSKA (reference sequence). The CDR3 has 15 residues. CDR3 bases: TGCAGTGCTAGAGGCATCGGGACAGGTGACGAAAAACTGTTTTTT. The encoded protein is CSARGIGTGDEKLFF.

This clonotype was counted at least ten times. The chain uses TRBV28 and TRBJ2-7; 10 bases match TRBD2. Germline trimming cut 4 bases from V and 0 bases from J; bases unmatched to any gene: 9. This CDR3 spans 17 amino acids. Germline lookup yields CDR1 MDHEN and CDR2 SYDVKM. The CDR3 protein is CASSSPSGSRHSYEQYF. The CDR3 region has the DNA TGTGCCAGCAGTTCCCCTAGCGGGAGTCGACACTCCTACGAGCAGTACTTC.

CDR3 amino acids: CASSQLASGGAHEQFF. In DNA, the CDR3 is TGTGCCAGCAGCCAACTAGCCAGCGGGGGGGCTCATGAGCAGTTCTTC. This rearrangement joins TRBV14 to TRBJ2-1; TRBD2 agrees at 10 bases. V lost 2 bases, J lost 8 bases, and 9 bases stayed unmatched. The CDR3 is 16 amino acids. The germline CDR1 and CDR2 sequences are SGHDN and FVKESK.

The genes are TRBV19 and TRBJ1-6; no clear D gene. The germline gives CDR1 LNHDA, CDR2 SQIVND (reference sequence). The V end lost 0 bases, the J end lost 9 bases, and 9 bases lay between the germline ends. The CDR3 sequence is 14 residues long. In DNA form, the CDR3 reads TGTGCCAGTAGTATAGAAGGCAGGAGTTCACCCCTCCACTTT. Residues: CASSIEGRSSPLHF.

A few counts support this clonotype. This chain links TRBV7-9 with TRBJ1-5; D is uncertain. Germline CDR1 SEHNR, CDR2 FQNEAQ (reference sequence). V was shortened by 5 bases and J by 5 bases, with 10 bases between the two germline ends. CDR3 length: 13 amino acids. CDR3 DNA sequence: TGTGCCAGCAGCCTAATCGGGGATCAGCCCCAGCATTTT. Amino acids: CASSLIGDQPQHF.